These 27 T cell receptor beta chains came from one sample sequenced in a study of CD8 T cells in ankylosing spondylitis. In TCRdb, the 5' RACE reads were re-called with MiXCR into one record per CDR3 protein. The table has around 150,000 distinct CDR3 sequences, 6% to 8.5% seen once. The specimen was blood, either unsorted or a sorted T cell fraction (not recorded which). These receptors came from a female donor with ankylosing spondylitis or in good health (not recorded which).

The chain is built from TRBV27 and TRBJ2-7; a possible D gene is TRBD1 (6 bases). Germline V gene lookup returns CDR1 MNHEY and CDR2 SMNVEV (reference sequence). This CDR3 is built from 13 residues. With 7 bases removed from V and 2 bases from J, the gap between germline ends came to 12 bases. CDR3 nucleotides: TGTGCCAGCAAATCCGGGACACCCTACGAGCAGTACTTC. It specifies CASKSGTPYEQYF.

In its sample, this clonotype was seen many times. This chain links TRBV7-2 with TRBJ2-3; D not resolved. CDR3 size: 14 residues. Trimming stripped 2 bases from V and 3 bases from J, with 9 bases between. Germline CDR1 and CDR2: SGHTA and FQGNSA. CDR3 region: CASSLLGITDTQYF. The CDR3 bases are TGTGCCAGCAGCTTATTGGGGATAACAGATACGCAGTATTTT.

The rearrangement links TRBV12-3 or TRBV12-4 to TRBJ1-2; the D gene is possibly TRBD1 (5 bases). V was trimmed by 0 bases and J by 6 bases, leaving 17 bases between them. CDR3 length: 16 amino acids. The CDR3 nucleotides read TGTGCCAGCAGTTTAGCCCCCCTGGGCAGGGACGATGGCTACACCTTC. It encodes CASSLAPLGRDDGYTF.

This clonotype occurred many times. The chain carries TRBV5-1 and TRBJ2-7; 10 bases align to TRBD2. J gave up 3 bases and V 3 bases, and 3 bases lay outside the gene matches. Per the germline V gene, CDR1 is SGHRS and CDR2 is YFSETQ. The CDR3 sequence is 14 residues long. Here the CDR3 reads CASSSSGGNYEQYF. The CDR3 DNA follows: TGCGCCAGCAGCTCTAGCGGGGGAAACTACGAGCAGTACTTC.

As to this clonotype: A much larger clone is a single base away; this may be a read error. The rearrangement links TRBV20-1 to TRBJ2-5; possibly TRBD1 for D (5 bases). The CDR3 is 12 residues long. CDR1 is DFQATT, CDR2 SNEGSKA, per germline (reference sequence). The CDR3 reads CSASEGQEAQYF. The CDR3 nucleotides are TGCAGTGCTAGTGAAGGACAAGAGGCCCAGTACTTC.

The sample holds many counts of this clonotype. V is TRBV9 and J is TRBJ2-5, with a possible D match to TRBD2 (5 bases). Deletions cut 2 bases from V and 1 base from J, with 12 bases between. Germline V lookup: CDR1 SGDLS, CDR2 YYNGEE. This CDR3 spans 15 amino acids. The CDR3 DNA follows: TGTGCCAGCAGCGTGAGGGTGGGCCTCCAAGAGACCCAGTACTTC. It is translated as CASSVRVGLQETQYF.

This clonotype was recorded many times. One end of the junction is discordant with germline, which a read error may explain. The chain carries TRBV7-8 and TRBJ1-6; the D gene is possibly TRBD1 (6 bases). The germline gives CDR1 SGHVS, CDR2 FQNEAQ. CDR3 size: 14 residues. The CDR3 sequence is CASSASPQGSLLHF. Here the CDR3 DNA reads TGTGCCAGCAGCGCATCCCCCCAGGGGTCACTCCTCCACTTT.

This clonotype was recorded at least ten times. V usage is TRBV7-9 and J usage is TRBJ2-7, with a possible D match to TRBD2 (6 bases). CDR3 length equals 14 residues. Deletions cut 6 bases from V and 1 base from J, with 13 bases between. Per germline, CDR1 SEHNR and CDR2 FQNEAQ (reference sequence). The CDR3 DNA follows: TGTGCCAGCAGTCCCATTCGGGGGTCCTACGAGCAGTACTTC. It translates to CASSPIRGSYEQYF.

In this sample, this clonotype turned up many times. V usage is TRBV28 and J usage is TRBJ2-4; D gene uncertain. Germline CDR1 is MDHEN and CDR2 is SYDVKM. The germline V and J ends were trimmed by 8 bases and 0 bases, with 20 bases remaining between them. The CDR3 is made up of 17 amino acids. Here the CDR3 reads CASGVPARLLAKNIQYF. DNA of the CDR3: TGTGCCAGCGGAGTCCCGGCCCGTTTACTAGCCAAAAACATTCAGTACTTC.

This clonotype was seen repeatedly, ten times or more. The rearrangement uses TRBV6-2 or TRBV6-3 and TRBJ1-2, with 7 nucleotides matching TRBD1. The CDR3 spans 13 residues. Germline CDR1 is MNHEY and CDR2 is SVGEGT. J gave up 7 bases and V 8 bases, and 10 bases lay outside the gene matches. DNA of the CDR3: TGTGCCAGCCATCCGGGGGGACAGTCTGGCTACACCTTC. This gives the protein CASHPGGQSGYTF.

This clonotype was counted at least ten times. The chain uses TRBV3-1 and TRBJ2-5; no clear D. V lost 0 bases, J lost 2 bases, and 4 bases lay in between. The CDR3 contains 13 residues. Germline CDR1 and CDR2: LGHDT and YNNKEL (reference sequence). The CDR3 reads CASSQEGQETQYF. The CDR3 coding sequence is TGTGCCAGCAGCCAAGAAGGACAAGAGACCCAGTACTTC.

This clonotype came up many times. The J gene is TRBJ1-5, the V gene TRBV12-3 or TRBV12-4; 7 bases match TRBD1. This CDR3 contains 15 residues. Germline trimming cut 6 bases from V and 3 bases from J; bases unmatched to any gene: 8. The CDR3 loop reads CASSLRQGINQPQHF. The CDR3 coding sequence is TGTGCCAGCAGCCTCAGACAGGGCATCAATCAGCCCCAGCATTTT.

This clonotype was detected many times. The V and J genes are TRBV4-1 and TRBJ2-6; no definite D call. CDR3 size: 14 residues. From germline, CDR1 is MGHRA and CDR2 YSYEKL. Trimming removed 1 base at V and 4 bases at J, with 5 bases between. CDR3 sequence reads: CASSQVEGANVLTF. In DNA, the CDR3 is TGCGCCAGCAGCCAAGTCGAAGGGGCCAACGTCCTGACTTTC.

This clonotype was detected ten times or more. The chain couples TRBV28 to TRBJ1-4; D might be TRBD1 (5 bases). Per germline, CDR1 MDHEN and CDR2 SYDVKM. V lost 4 bases and J 8 bases, leaving 20 bases between the germline ends. The CDR3 is 16 amino acids. CDR3 DNA: TGTGCCAGCAGTTCCCCTGGGGCCGGGGAGAGGGAAAAACTGTTTTTT. Amino acids: CASSSPGAGEREKLFF.

In its sample, this clonotype was seen a few times. The CDR3 is CASSPGGTTNEKLFF. In nucleotides, the CDR3 is TGTGCCAGCAGCCCGGGGGGGACAACTAATGAAAAACTGTTTTTT. This chain uses TRBV7-9 with TRBJ1-4; D may be TRBD1 (5 bases). The V end was cut by 5 bases, the J end by 0 bases, with 10 bases between. The CDR3 contains 15 residues. Germline CDR1 and CDR2: SEHNR and FQNEAQ (reference sequence).

This clonotype was counted many times. The chain combines TRBV18 with TRBJ1-1; weak D call: TRBD1 (5 bases). The V end was cut by 2 bases, the J end by 7 bases, with 17 bases between. Per the germline V gene, CDR1 is KGHSH and CDR2 is LQKENI. This CDR3 region has 15 residues. The DNA for the CDR3 is TGTGCCAGCTCACCAGGTATGTACGGGGCCGATGAAGCTTTCTTT. Encoded protein: CASSPGMYGADEAFF.

This clonotype was detected ten times or more. The rearrangement uses TRBV7-2 and TRBJ2-7; 10 bases agree with TRBD2. With V trimmed by 1 base and J by 3 bases, 6 bases remained unmatched. This CDR3 comprises 16 residues. CDR1 and CDR2 from the germline V gene are SGHTA and FQGNSA. CDR3 protein: CASSLEVAGGFYEQYF. Written as DNA, the CDR3 is TGTGCCAGCAGCTTAGAAGTAGCGGGGGGTTTCTACGAGCAGTACTTC.

This clonotype appeared many times. The V and J genes are TRBV6-1 and TRBJ1-2, with D possibly TRBD1 on 5 matching bases. Trimming left V 7 bases short and J 2 bases short, with 17 bases between. The CDR3 sequence is 15 residues long. Germline CDR1 reads MNHNS; CDR2 reads SASEGT. CDR3 nucleotide sequence: TGTGCCAGCAACAACCTGGGGCTCGGGAACTATGGCTACACCTTC. This encodes CASNNLGLGNYGYTF.

This clonotype was observed at least ten times. This chain uses TRBV29-1 with TRBJ2-2; D not resolved. The CDR3 spans 13 residues. Trimming left V 4 bases short and J 6 bases short, with 12 bases between. Germline V gene data show CDR1 as SQVTM and CDR2 as ANQGSEA. Here the CDR3 DNA reads TGCAGCGTTGTTCGGCAGTCTCCCGGGGAGCTGTTTTTT. Protein sequence: CSVVRQSPGELFF.

This clonotype was picked up many times. The rearrangement uses TRBV6-5 and TRBJ1-1; D is perhaps TRBD1 (5 bases). The V end lost 6 bases, the J end lost 8 bases, and 16 bases lay between the germline ends. Germline loops: CDR1 MNHEY, CDR2 SVGAGI. The CDR3 runs to 13 residues. The CDR3 loop reads CASSLSREGEAFF. DNA for the CDR3: TGTGCCAGCAGCCTATCGAGGGAGGGGGAAGCTTTCTTT.

A note on this clonotype: At one end, the junction sequence differs from germline, possibly due to a read error. The rearrangement links TRBV7-9 to TRBJ2-1; 7 bases map to TRBD1. Germline V gene sequence: CDR1 SEHNR, CDR2 FQNEAQ (reference sequence). The CDR3 loop spans 17 amino acids. CDR3 sequence (DNA): TGTGCCAGCAGCTTAGCCCGGGACAGATTCTCCTACAATGGGCAGTTCTTC. Its protein product is CASSLARDRFSYNGQFF. Complete variable domain (other parts from reference TRBV7-9 and TRBJ2-1): DTGVSQNPRHKITKRGQNVTFRCDPISEHNRLYWYRQTLGQGPEFLTYFQNEAQLEKSRLLSDRFSAERPKGSFSTLEIQRTEQGDSAMYLCASSLARDRFSYNGQFFGPGTRLTVL.

This clonotype was observed at least ten times. The chain is built from TRBV6-1 and TRBJ1-1; 7 nucleotides align to TRBD1. Germline lookup yields CDR1 MNHNS and CDR2 SASEGT. Germline trimming cut 7 bases from V and 3 bases from J; bases unmatched to any gene: 5. The CDR3 runs 13 residues. CDR3 DNA sequence: TGTGCCAGCACCGACAGGGCCTACACTGAAGCTTTCTTT. Translation: CASTDRAYTEAFF.

Ten or more counts support this clonotype. The chain recombines TRBV5-1 with TRBJ2-7; tentatively, D is TRBD1 (6 bases). The V gene's germline CDR1 is SGHRS and CDR2 YFSETQ. Trimming shortened V by 1 base and J by 0 bases, and 14 bases separated the two germline ends. The length of the CDR3 is 16 residues. In DNA, the CDR3 is TGCGCCAGCAGCTTGCGCCTAGGGGGAAGCTCCTACGAGCAGTACTTC. Translating gives CASSLRLGGSSYEQYF.

There are many counts of this clonotype. The genes are TRBV4-1 and TRBJ1-5, with D unclear. Per the germline V gene, CDR1 is MGHRA and CDR2 is YSYEKL. The CDR3 is 14 amino acids. V dropped 0 bases and J dropped 7 bases, with 10 bases sitting between them. In DNA, the CDR3 is TGCGCCAGCAGCCAAGAGGAGGGAAACCAGCCCCAGCATTTT. Amino acid sequence: CASSQEEGNQPQHF.

In this sample, this clonotype turned up many times. V and J are TRBV7-2 and TRBJ2-3; 12 bases line up with TRBD2. Germline CDR1 and CDR2: SGHTA and FQGNSA. Germline trimming cut 3 bases from V and 4 bases from J; bases unmatched to any gene: 5. The CDR3 sequence is 16 residues long. The CDR3 here is CASSLSSGGAPDTQYF. The CDR3 DNA sequence: TGTGCCAGCAGCTTGTCTAGCGGGGGGGCCCCAGATACGCAGTATTTT. Combining the CDR3 with reference TRBV7-2 and TRBJ2-3 gives the whole variable domain GAGVSQSPSNKVTEKGKDVELRCDPISGHTALYWYRQSLGQGLEFLIYFQGNSAPDKSGLPSDRFSAERTGGSVSTLTIQRTQQEDSAVYLCASSLSSGGAPDTQYFGPGTRLTVL.

This clonotype occurred many times. The rearrangement links TRBV20-1 to TRBJ1-5, with D possibly matching TRBD1 (6 bases). Germline values: CDR1 DFQATT, CDR2 SNEGSKA (reference sequence). Trimming took 3 bases from V and 5 from J, leaving 14 bases between them. The CDR3 contains 14 residues. CDR3 sequence (DNA): TGCAGTGCTAGTGGACAGCTTACTTATCAGCCCCAGCATTTT. Protein product: CSASGQLTYQPQHF.

This clonotype was seen only a few times. The chain combines TRBV7-9 with TRBJ2-2; 9 positions agree with TRBD1. This CDR3 comprises 15 residues. Germline V gene lookup returns CDR1 SEHNR and CDR2 FQNEAQ (reference sequence). The V segment lost 7 bases and the J segment 3 bases; nucleotides outside the gene matches: 6. The CDR3, as DNA: TGTGCCAGCACCCGATGGACAGGGGACACCGGGGAGCTGTTTTTT. Its translation is CASTRWTGDTGELFF.